Given below is one T cell receptor beta chain in context. Antigen: not known. At a deep level, the assay was run. Several immunoSEQ plates received, in even portions, the genomic DNA of each subset. Assay used: immunoSEQ multiplex PCR; TCRdb lists only in-frame clones, some missing. This table has 400,000 to 500,000 clones, 79% appearing once. The data are from a study of shared clonotypes between healthy human individuals. Study results and caveats: Only blood was sampled; tissue repertoires likely differ.

Around 100 million PBMCs went into genomic DNA for unsorted samples. The germline gives CDR1 MNHEY, CDR2 SVGAGI. J was trimmed by 2 bases and V by 6 bases; bases with no gene match: 6. This CDR3 contains 15 residues. V gene TRBV6-5 combines with J gene TRBJ2-3; 9 nucleotides align to TRBD2. What was sequenced was PBMCs. The receptor was derived from a woman aged 40 to 50 in good health. Some clones in this sample may be carry-over from other donors' samples. As DNA, the CDR3 is TGTGCCAGCAGCGTTAGCGGGAGAGACACAGATACGCAGTATTTT. As protein: CASSVSGRDTDTQYF.